This T cell receptor beta chain was identified in a study of blood T cell repertoires in COVID-19. Background on the study: Acute and convalescent COVID-19 specimens originated in the United States, Italy and Spain. The analysed material was cDNA or gDNA that came from T cells, B-cell-depleted T cells, or PBMCs.

The germline V gene encodes CDR1 SEHNR and CDR2 FQNEAQ (reference sequence). V shed 9 bases, J shed 3 bases, and the junction held 9 bases outside the gene matches. The CDR3 is made up of 15 amino acids. In the source study's methods: Reference gene primers were amplified, and this amplification served to estimate nucleated cell counts. TCRdb keeps only in-frame clones here, not all; method: immunoSEQ multiplex PCR. V, J and clone size are those of that table, while D and trimming were read from the DNA. The sample yields roughly 50,000 clones, 90% seen once. This clonotype was sampled from a man aged 50-60 years with acute or convalescent COVID-19. The chain combines TRBV7-9 with TRBJ1-3; TRBD1 agrees at 9 bases. The sequencing sample was made of peripheral blood. The CDR3 nucleotides read TGTGCCAGTAAGCCGGGACAGGGACATGGAAACACCATATATTTT. It translates to CASKPGQGHGNTIYF.